These T cell receptor beta chains were read from a single sample in a study of cytomegalovirus exposure and HLA in healthy donors. Sequencing used immunoSEQ multiplex PCR; TCRdb keeps in-frame clones, though not all of them. The sample consists of roughly 180,000 clones, about 83% of them appearing once. Sequencing input: PBMCs. Receptors originate from a female donor in good health and CMV-seronegative. The CDR3 runs from the conserved cysteine through the conserved F or W.

>TRBV6-5|TRBJ2-7
CASSPSTGLDEQYF
>TRBV9|TRBJ2-1
CASSVEVGTSEQNEQFF
>TRBV27|TRBJ2-1
CASRGPEGEQFF
>TRBV27|TRBJ1-5
CASSLGGSNNQPQHF
>TRBV6-1|TRBJ1-6
CASTSRQGGNSPLHF
>TRBV5-1|TRBJ2-5
CASSRGQETQYF
>TRBV11-3|TRBJ1-1
CASVLGQGPGPPECDTEAFF
>TRBV7-6|TRBJ2-7
CASSLRTGSYEQYF
>TRBV28|TRBJ1-4
CASSLSLGGWSEKLFF
>TRBV4-1|TRBJ2-7
CASSQDKGLAGGPFYEQYF
>TRBV6-1|TRBJ1-5
CASRGGTGPGQPQHF
>TRBV9|TRBJ2-3
CASSPRLAVTDTQYF
>TRBV28|NA
CASTAEPSSYEQYF
>TRBV5-4|TRBJ2-1
CASSLAGQGFRNEQFF
>TRBV5-1|TRBJ2-7
CASSLLGDRSYEQYF
>TRBV30|TRBJ1-2
CAWSVMRTGGYGYTF
>TRBV27|TRBJ1-1
CASSFETGSGRGTEAFF
>TRBV10-3|TRBJ1-3
CAISSGSGNTIYF
>TRBV18|TRBJ1-3
CASSGTDRNTIYF
>TRBV19|TRBJ1-3
CASSIRGNTIYF
>TRBV7-2|TRBJ1-2
CASSPQINYGYTF
>TRBV2|TRBJ1-1
CASIWRENTEAFF
>TRBV19|TRBJ1-5
CASSIGQGVRRDQPQHF
>TRBV6-5|TRBJ2-1
CASRSGGSSHEQFF
>TRBV6-5|TRBJ1-2
CASSPRITGGGGYTF
>TRBV6-5|TRBJ2-4
CASSYSSGGADIQYF
>TRBV28|TRBJ2-7
CASRGGLRDREYEQYF
>TRBV7-6|TRBJ2-2
CASSPRTGKSGELFF
>TRBV5-6|TRBJ2-7
CASSLGIAVASYEQYF
>TRBV5-4|TRBJ2-5
CASSETGEFETQYF
>TRBV27|TRBJ2-7
CASSLDSSYEQYF
>TRBV6-6|TRBJ1-1
CASSYPYRDGTEAFF
>TRBV6-5|TRBJ2-7
CATQDRSIGEQYF
>TRBV5-1|TRBJ2-3
CASSLGGVGTDTQYF
>TRBV5-1|TRBJ2-1
CASSFGSLGNEQFF
>TRBV9|TRBJ1-4
CASSVGPGQTHEKLFF
>TRBV19|TRBJ2-2
CATQGGDGYAGELFF
>TRBV4-2|TRBJ2-1
CASSPGFGGAGNEQFF
>TRBV2|TRBJ1-1
CASSGGGAGNTEAFF
>TRBV7-2|TRBJ2-5
CASSLIVQRQETQYF
>TRBV2|TRBJ1-2
CASRIGDSPGHGYTF
>TRBV5-4|TRBJ2-2
CASSLAGLAGPGELFF
>TRBV2|TRBJ2-7
CASSDGGSQYF